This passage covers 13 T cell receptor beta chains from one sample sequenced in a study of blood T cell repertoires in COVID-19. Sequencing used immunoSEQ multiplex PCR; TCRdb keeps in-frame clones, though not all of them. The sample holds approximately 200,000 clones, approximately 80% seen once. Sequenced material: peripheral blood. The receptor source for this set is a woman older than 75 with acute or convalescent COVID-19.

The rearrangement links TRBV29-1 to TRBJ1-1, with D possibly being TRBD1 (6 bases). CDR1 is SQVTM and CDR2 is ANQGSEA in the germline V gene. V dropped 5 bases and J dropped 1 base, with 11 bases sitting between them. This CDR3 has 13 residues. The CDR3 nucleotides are TGCAGCGTTAACACACAGGGGAACACTGAAGCTTTCTTT. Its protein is CSVNTQGNTEAFF.

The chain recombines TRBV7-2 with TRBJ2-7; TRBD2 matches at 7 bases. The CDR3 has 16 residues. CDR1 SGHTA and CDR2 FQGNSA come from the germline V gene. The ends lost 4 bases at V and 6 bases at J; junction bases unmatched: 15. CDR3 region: CASSWALGEGSSEQYF. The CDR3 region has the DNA TGTGCCAGCAGCTGGGCCCTAGGGGAGGGCTCTAGCGAGCAGTACTTC.

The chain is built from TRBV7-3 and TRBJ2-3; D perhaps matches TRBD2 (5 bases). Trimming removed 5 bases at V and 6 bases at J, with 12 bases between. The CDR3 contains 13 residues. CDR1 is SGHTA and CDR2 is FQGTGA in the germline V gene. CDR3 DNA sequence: TGTGCCAGCAGCAACCTAGCAGCGGATACGCAGTATTTT. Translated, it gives CASSNLAADTQYF. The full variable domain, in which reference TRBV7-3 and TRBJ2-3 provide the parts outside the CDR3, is GAGVSQTPSNKVTEKGKYVELRCDPISGHTALYWYRQSLGQGPEFLIYFQGTGAADDSGLPNDRFFAVRPEGSVSTLKIQRTERGDSAVYLCASSNLAADTQYFGPGTRLTVL.

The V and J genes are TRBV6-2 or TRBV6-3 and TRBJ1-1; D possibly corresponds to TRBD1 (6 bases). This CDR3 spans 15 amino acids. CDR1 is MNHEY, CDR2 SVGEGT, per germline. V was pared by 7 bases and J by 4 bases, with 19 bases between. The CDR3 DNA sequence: TGTGCCAGCACCCCAAGGAACAGGGCCCGCACTGAAGCTTTCTTT. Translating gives CASTPRNRARTEAFF.

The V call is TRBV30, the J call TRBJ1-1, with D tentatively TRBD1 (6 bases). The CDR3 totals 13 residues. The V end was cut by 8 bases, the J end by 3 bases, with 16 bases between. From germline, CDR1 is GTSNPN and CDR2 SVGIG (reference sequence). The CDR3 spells CAREGGRDTEAFF. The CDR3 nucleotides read TGTGCCCGGGAGGGGGGGCGAGACACTGAAGCTTTCTTT.

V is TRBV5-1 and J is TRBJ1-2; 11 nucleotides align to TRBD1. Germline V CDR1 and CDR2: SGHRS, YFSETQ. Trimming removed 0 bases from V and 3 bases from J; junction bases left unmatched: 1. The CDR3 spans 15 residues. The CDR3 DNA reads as TGCGCCAGCAGCTTGGAGGGACAGGGGGACTATGGCTACACCTTC. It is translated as CASSLEGQGDYGYTF.

The chain's CDR3 is CASSLATGIEGNTIYF. CDR3 in DNA: TGTGCCAGCAGCTTGGCGACAGGGATAGAGGGAAACACCATATATTTT. The J gene is TRBJ1-3, the V gene TRBV5-6, with 7 nucleotides matching TRBD1. V lost 0 bases, J lost 4 bases, and 7 bases stayed unmatched. This CDR3 has 16 residues. From germline, CDR1 is SGHDT and CDR2 YYEEEE.

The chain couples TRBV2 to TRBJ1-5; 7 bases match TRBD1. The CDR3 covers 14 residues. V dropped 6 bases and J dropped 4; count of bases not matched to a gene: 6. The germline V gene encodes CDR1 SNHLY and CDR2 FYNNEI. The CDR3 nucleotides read TGTGCCAGCAGCCTATTGGACAGGAATCAGCCCCAGCATTTT. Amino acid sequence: CASSLLDRNQPQHF.

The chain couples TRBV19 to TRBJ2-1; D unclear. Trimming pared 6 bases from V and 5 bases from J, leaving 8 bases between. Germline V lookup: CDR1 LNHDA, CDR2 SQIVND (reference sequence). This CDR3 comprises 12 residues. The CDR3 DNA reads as TGTGCCAGTAGGCGACTTGACAATGAGCAGTTCTTC. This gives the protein CASRRLDNEQFF.

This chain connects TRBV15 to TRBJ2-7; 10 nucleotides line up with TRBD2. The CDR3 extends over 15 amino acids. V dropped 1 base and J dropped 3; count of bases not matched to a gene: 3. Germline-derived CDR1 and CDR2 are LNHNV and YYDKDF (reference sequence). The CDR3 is CATSRGTSGVYEQYF. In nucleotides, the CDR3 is TGTGCCACCAGCAGAGGGACTAGCGGCGTCTACGAGCAGTACTTC.

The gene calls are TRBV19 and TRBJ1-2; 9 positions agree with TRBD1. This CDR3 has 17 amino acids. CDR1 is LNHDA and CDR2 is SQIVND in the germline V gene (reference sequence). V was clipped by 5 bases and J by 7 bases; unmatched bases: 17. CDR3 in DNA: TGTGCCAGTAGTTCTCGGGGGCCGGGACAGGGTATCTCTGGCTACACCTTC. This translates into CASSSRGPGQGISGYTF.

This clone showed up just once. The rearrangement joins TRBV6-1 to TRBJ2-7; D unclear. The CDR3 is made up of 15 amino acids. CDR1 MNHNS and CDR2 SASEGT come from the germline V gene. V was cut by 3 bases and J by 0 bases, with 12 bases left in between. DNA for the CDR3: TGTGCCAGCAGTGATTGGCAGTTTCGCTCCTACGAGCAGTACTTC. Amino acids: CASSDWQFRSYEQYF.

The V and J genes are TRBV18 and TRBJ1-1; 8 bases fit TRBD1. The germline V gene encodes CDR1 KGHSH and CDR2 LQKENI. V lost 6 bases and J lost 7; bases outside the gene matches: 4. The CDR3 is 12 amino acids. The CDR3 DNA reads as TGTGCCAGCTCGCAACAGGGGGGTGAAGCTTTCTTT. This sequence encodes CASSQQGGEAFF.